This TCR beta chain was obtained from a study of shared clonotypes between healthy human individuals. Study-level results: Memory subsets generally showed smaller estimated richness than naive subsets did. Sorted-subset sequencing was shown by rarefaction to be incomplete despite large depth.

Naive CD8 populations comprised CD45RO-negative cells positively selected for CCR7, excluding terminally differentiated effector memory CD45RA+ cells. As regards this clone: Its target is unknown.

Per the germline V gene, CDR1 is SGHVS and CDR2 is FQNEAQ. V was pared by 5 bases and J by 1 base, with 12 bases of the junction left unmatched. CDR3 size: 18 residues. Sequencing used immunoSEQ multiplex PCR; TCRdb keeps in-frame clones, though not all of them. The sample records some 800,000 clones, almost 95% being singletons. The rearrangement uses TRBV7-8 and TRBJ2-1, with 9 nucleotides matching TRBD1. The origin of this receptor is a man aged 25 to 45 in good health. The sample taken for sequencing was naive CD8+ T cells sorted from blood. The CDR3 nucleotides are TGTGCCAGCAGCCTAACCCAACAGGGGGCTAGGTCCTACAATGAGCAGTTCTTC. It translates to CASSLTQQGARSYNEQFF. The variable domain in full, with the rest retrieved from reference TRBV7-8 and TRBJ2-1, is GAGVSQSPRYKVAKRGQDVALRCDPISGHVSLFWYQQALGQGPEFLTYFQNEAQLDKSGLPSDRFFAERPEGSVSTLKIQRTQQEDSAVYLCASSLTQQGARSYNEQFFGPGTRLTVL.